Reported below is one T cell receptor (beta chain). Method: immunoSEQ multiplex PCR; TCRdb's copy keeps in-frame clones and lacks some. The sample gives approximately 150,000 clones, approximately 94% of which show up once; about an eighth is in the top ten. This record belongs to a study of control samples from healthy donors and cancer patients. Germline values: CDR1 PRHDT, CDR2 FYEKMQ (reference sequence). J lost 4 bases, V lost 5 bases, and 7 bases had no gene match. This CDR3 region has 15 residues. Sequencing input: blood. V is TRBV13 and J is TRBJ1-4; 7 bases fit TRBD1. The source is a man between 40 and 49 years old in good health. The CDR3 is CASSREGGLNEKLFF. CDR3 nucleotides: TGTGCCAGCAGCCGTGAAGGGGGCCTTAATGAAAAACTGTTTTTT.